The clone carrying this TCR beta chain has just a few counts. The source of the sample is a study of T cells in Graves' hyperthyroidism and ophthalmopathy. From RNA transcripts, TCR beta CDR3 regions were amplified. Primed by the HTBI set, a first-round RT-PCR was run on the TCR CDR3. MiXCR was run by TCRdb on the multiplex PCR reads, yielding one entry per CDR3 protein. The sample gives under 750,000 distinct CDR3 sequences, 15% to 20% of which show up once; 15% to 20% is in the top ten. The CDR3 has 14 amino acids. Germline assignment: CDR1 PRHDT and CDR2 FYEKMQ (reference sequence). The V gene lost 3 bases and the J gene lost 4 bases, with 12 bases spanning the gap.

This sequence joins TRBV13 and TRBJ1-2; maybe TRBD1 (5 bases). This TCR was sampled from a woman between 50 and 59 years old with Graves' hyperthyroidism that later progressed to Graves' ophthalmopathy. The material sequenced was blood. Here the CDR3 DNA reads TGTGCCAGCAGCTTTCGGGGGGATGGCTATGGCTACACCTTC. It specifies CASSFRGDGYGYTF.